This TCR beta chain was identified during a study of T-cell memory formation after mild COVID-19. Study conclusions and caveats: There were some responding clones in pre-infection memory, which suggested that cross-reactive memory had joined.

Germline values: CDR1 SQVTM, CDR2 ANQGSEA. The CDR3 extends over 12 amino acids. The V and J ends lost 5 bases and 7 bases, in that order; junction bases with no gene match: 3. A word on this clonotype: The antigen remains unidentified.

A 5'RACE reaction primed in the constant segment made cDNA libraries of TCR alpha and TCR beta, and these carried sample barcodes and UMIs. TCRdb recomputed calls from the 5' RACE reads with MiXCR, one row per CDR3 protein. The sample yields 300,000 to 350,000 distinct CDR3 sequences, 13% to 15% seen once. This TCR was recovered from a man in his late teens or twenties who had mild COVID-19 (a few samples of this study predate the infection). Cell type and time point are not known. Specimen: PBMCs or a T cell subset sorted from them (not recorded which). V and J are TRBV29-1 and TRBJ2-1; the match to TRBD1 covers 9 bases. CDR3 nucleotides: TGCAGCGTTATTGGACAGGGGAATGAGCAGTTCTTC. This codes for CSVIGQGNEQFF.